Listed below are T cell receptor beta chains from one sample, sequenced in a study of CD8 T cells in ankylosing spondylitis. TCRdb analysed the 5' RACE reads with MiXCR anew, one entry per CDR3 protein. The table lists about 220,000 distinct CDR3 sequences, about 10% of them singletons. What was sequenced was blood, either unsorted or a sorted T cell fraction (not recorded which). Source of these receptors: a male donor with ankylosing spondylitis or in good health (not recorded which). CDR3s include the opening cysteine and the closing phenylalanine or tryptophan. Not all rows give a size; the values are once, few, many and, for expanded clones, a class.

V | size | CDR3
TRBV7-2 | . | CASSLRVGESPLHF
TRBV2 | . | CASSEDRTGYF
TRBV20-1 | few | CSGGESSYNEQFF
TRBV6-5 | many | CASSYSERGQTYEQYF
TRBV2 | . | CASSEEIQGLDTQYF
TRBV12-3/TRBV12-4 | many | CASTPGTGGPLSNYGYTF
TRBV14 | few | CASSRQSTGELFF
TRBV6-1 | many | CASSGGAYYEQYF
TRBV2 | few | CASSGLAATGELFF
TRBV5-1 | many | CASSLDRGRNEQFF
TRBV11-2 | many | CASSAGLAGKYTQYF
TRBV12-3/TRBV12-4 | many | CASSLGLQTEAFF
TRBV12-3/TRBV12-4 | . | CASRKTATNEKLFF
TRBV12-3/TRBV12-4 | many | CASTPDRGREQFF
TRBV5-1 | many | CASSLLGGQRDTDTQYF
TRBV7-2 | many | CASSFGANTGELFF
TRBV6-1 | many | CASSEQGPNYGYTF
TRBV9 | many | CASSVNGGGGHNEQFF
TRBV5-1 | many | CASSLAGYRSKGLSGNTIYF
TRBV12-3/TRBV12-4 | many | CASSDDWGAPGELFF
TRBV5-1 | many | CASSARRDTQYF
TRBV5-6 | many | CASSPNKTEAFF
TRBV7-8 | many | CASFSSGGRTDTQYF
TRBV14 | many | CASSRDLMESYEQYF
TRBV5-6 | few | CAGQKSGDQETQYF
TRBV20-1 | many | CSVERASGGYEQYF
TRBV7-9 | . | CASSSRPPGAGNTIYF
TRBV7-9 | many | CASSSGLARETQYF
TRBV12-3/TRBV12-4 | many | CASSPTGTGANVLTF
TRBV4-2 | . | CASSQHESSGALSSYNEQFF
TRBV28 | many | CASRTGSSRVAFF
TRBV10-2 | many | CASSESGGRAYEQYF
TRBV20-1 | many | CSARQNEQFF
TRBV29-1 | many | CSVITSGGYNEQFF
TRBV7-9 | few | CASSLYLQGAEKLFF
TRBV3-1 | few | CASSHRGRNTF
TRBV7-8 | many | CASTQGRSAYEQYF
TRBV15 | few | CATSLGRRQNSPLHF
TRBV5-8 | few | CASSLAPDSNTDTQYF
TRBV10-3 | many | CAISETSHPSSGANVLTF
TRBV7-3 | . | CASSGPGQGFREQFF
TRBV6-1 | many | CASRRGDGNSPLHF
TRBV7-3 | . | CASSFTSDTGELFF
TRBV12-3/TRBV12-4 | . | CASSLGGGLWNQPQHF
TRBV20-1 | many | CSASNRVNQPQHF
TRBV5-1 | many | CASSLESPGGDDEQFF
TRBV20-1 | few | CSATQGAKPQHF
TRBV5-6 | many | CASSLYHQGPYNEQFF
TRBV10-2 | many | CASGNYKNTEAFF
TRBV5-6 | many | CASSSTGAESYGYTF
TRBV6-5 | few | CASSYSASQRIYGYTF
TRBV6-5 | few | CASSSSGTSVEQYF
TRBV28 | many | CASSSQGASGYNEQFF